A single sample gave rise to the 15 T cell receptor beta chains below, sequenced in a study of T cell responses to AZD1222 COVID-19 vaccine. The method was immunoSEQ multiplex PCR; TCRdb's version includes in-frame clones alone and lacks a portion of them. Here the sample spans 80,000 to 100,000 clones, 88% being singletons. The sample in question was peripheral blood, obtained on day 0 of AZD1222 vaccination. The receptors here all came from an adult in good health.

Written as DNA, the CDR3 is TGTGCCAGCAGCCAAGAGCTCCGGGGGGTGAACACCGGGGAGCTGTTTTTT. Encoded protein: CASSQELRGVNTGELFF. The V and J genes are TRBV14 and TRBJ2-2; 7 nucleotides align to TRBD2. The CDR3 is 17 residues long. V gave up 0 bases and J gave up 1 base; unmatched junction bases: 5. In germline, CDR1 is SGHDN, CDR2 FVKESK.

The chain couples TRBV6-8 to TRBJ2-2; 9 bases are a match to TRBD1. Germline CDR1 is MNHGY and CDR2 is SAAAGT. Unmatched junction bases numbered 15, after V lost 5 bases and J lost 5 bases. The CDR3 extends over 18 amino acids. CDR3 sequence reads: CASSPLRDREDRTGELFF. The CDR3 region has the DNA TGTGCCAGCAGTCCGCTCCGGGACAGGGAGGATCGGACCGGGGAGCTGTTTTTT.

This chain links TRBV6-4 with TRBJ1-3; D might be TRBD1 (6 bases). Germline V gene data show CDR1 as MRHNA and CDR2 as SNTAGT. The CDR3 runs 15 residues. Trimming removed 3 bases at V and 8 bases at J, with 17 bases between. The CDR3 DNA sequence: TGTGCCAGCAGTGAGGGGGCAGGGACGAAAGACACCATATATTTT. This encodes CASSEGAGTKDTIYF.

CDR3 sequence (DNA): TGTGCCAGCAGTGAAGTACGGGGGCCCCATCAGCCCCAGCATTTT. Translated, it gives CASSEVRGPHQPQHF. V is TRBV6-1 and J is TRBJ1-5, with a weak D call TRBD1 (6 bases). Between the trimmed V and J ends, which lost 1 base and 5 bases, there was a span of 12 bases. The germline gives CDR1 MNHNS, CDR2 SASEGT. CDR3 length: 15 residues.

The chain employs TRBV18 and TRBJ2-7; TRBD2 is a possible D gene (7 bases). This CDR3 spans 13 amino acids. Trimming took 3 bases from V and 2 from J, leaving 8 bases between them. Looked up from germline, CDR1 is KGHSH and CDR2 is LQKENI. The CDR3, as DNA: TGTGCCAGCTCACCCGGGGGGCCCTACGAGCAGTACTTC. It codes for CASSPGGPYEQYF.

CDR3 region: CASSFPGQAHYGYTF. CDR3 nucleotide sequence: TGTGCCAGCAGCTTCCCGGGACAGGCCCACTATGGCTACACCTTC. The chain employs TRBV11-2 and TRBJ1-2, with 8 bases that match TRBD1. Per germline, CDR1 SGHAT and CDR2 FQNNGV. Trimming cost V 3 bases and J 3 bases; bases outside gene matches: 6. The CDR3 spans 15 residues.

The gene calls are TRBV18 and TRBJ2-3, with 8 bases matching TRBD1. CDR3 length equals 16 residues. The V gene's germline CDR1 is KGHSH and CDR2 LQKENI. The V segment lost 5 bases and the J segment 0 bases; nucleotides outside the gene matches: 7. CDR3 sequence reads: CASSSGGSTSTDTQYF. CDR3 DNA: TGTGCCAGCTCATCAGGGGGCTCCACTAGCACAGATACGCAGTATTTT.

This clone was seen a single time. The chain carries TRBV6-5 and TRBJ1-1; D is uncertain. The CDR3 length is 13 residues. V was shortened by 5 bases and J by 1 base, with 8 bases between the two germline ends. Germline V gene sequence: CDR1 MNHEY, CDR2 SVGAGI. As DNA, the CDR3 is TGTGCCAGCAGTATATTCTCGAACACTGAAGCTTTCTTT. It yields the protein CASSIFSNTEAFF.

The chain has TRBV27 and TRBJ2-5; 9 bases agree with TRBD1. The CDR3 has 13 residues. Germline-derived CDR1 and CDR2 are MNHEY and SMNVEV (reference sequence). Germline trimming cut 6 bases from V and 4 bases from J; bases unmatched to any gene: 3. For the CDR3, the DNA is TGTGCCAGCAGCCAACAGGGGGCAGAGACCCAGTACTTC. Encoded protein: CASSQQGAETQYF.

The chain is built from TRBV4-2 and TRBJ2-3; 13 bases map to TRBD2. This CDR3 is built from 17 residues. The germline V gene has CDR1 LGHNA and CDR2 YNFKEQ. The V and J ends lost 5 bases and 1 base, in that order; junction bases with no gene match: 6. The CDR3 sequence is CASSTRGTSGGTDTQYF. CDR3 coding DNA: TGTGCCAGCAGCACCCGGGGGACTAGCGGGGGCACAGATACGCAGTATTTT.

This clone occurred once. The chain recombines TRBV3-1 (or the pseudogene TRBV3-2) with TRBJ1-2; D ambiguous. Germline V gene sequence: CDR1 LGHDT, CDR2 YNNKEL (reference sequence). The CDR3 is 15 residues long. V was cut by 1 base and J by 0 bases, with 9 bases left in between. CDR3 protein: CASSQVGRTNYGYTF. CDR3 nucleotide sequence: TGTGCCAGCAGCCAAGTCGGCAGAACTAACTATGGCTACACCTTC.

V is TRBV29-1 and J is TRBJ1-2; no definite D call. This CDR3 comprises 12 residues. In germline, CDR1 is SQVTM, CDR2 ANQGSEA. V was cut by 3 bases and J by 2 bases, with 7 bases left in between. This CDR3 is CSVEEANYGYTF. The CDR3 DNA follows: TGCAGCGTTGAGGAGGCGAACTATGGCTACACCTTC.

The chain is built from TRBV3-1 (or the pseudogene TRBV3-2) and TRBJ2-5; D is possibly TRBD1 (6 bases). Germline V gene lookup returns CDR1 LGHDT and CDR2 YNNKEL (reference sequence). The CDR3 runs 15 residues. V was pared by 3 bases and J by 4 bases, with 15 bases between. The CDR3 nucleotides are TGTGCCAGCAGCCACCCGACAGGTTCCCGAGAGACCCAGTACTTC. It translates to CASSHPTGSRETQYF.

This rearrangement joins TRBV12-3 or TRBV12-4 to TRBJ2-3; D uncertain. The CDR3 sequence is 13 residues long. Trimming removed 3 bases from V and 0 bases from J, with 4 bases in between. Written as DNA, the CDR3 is TGTGCCAGCAGTTTGACTAGCACAGATACGCAGTATTTT. Protein: CASSLTSTDTQYF.

CDR3 in DNA: TGCGCCAGCAGCTTCCATTCGACAGGGGGGTTCCAAGAGACCCAGTACTTC. Its protein is CASSFHSTGGFQETQYF. The chain employs TRBV5-1 and TRBJ2-5, with 9 positions matching TRBD1. In germline, CDR1 is SGHRS, CDR2 YFSETQ. The CDR3 runs to 17 residues. Losses at the gene ends were 2 bases for V and 1 base for J; bases not matched to a gene: 9.